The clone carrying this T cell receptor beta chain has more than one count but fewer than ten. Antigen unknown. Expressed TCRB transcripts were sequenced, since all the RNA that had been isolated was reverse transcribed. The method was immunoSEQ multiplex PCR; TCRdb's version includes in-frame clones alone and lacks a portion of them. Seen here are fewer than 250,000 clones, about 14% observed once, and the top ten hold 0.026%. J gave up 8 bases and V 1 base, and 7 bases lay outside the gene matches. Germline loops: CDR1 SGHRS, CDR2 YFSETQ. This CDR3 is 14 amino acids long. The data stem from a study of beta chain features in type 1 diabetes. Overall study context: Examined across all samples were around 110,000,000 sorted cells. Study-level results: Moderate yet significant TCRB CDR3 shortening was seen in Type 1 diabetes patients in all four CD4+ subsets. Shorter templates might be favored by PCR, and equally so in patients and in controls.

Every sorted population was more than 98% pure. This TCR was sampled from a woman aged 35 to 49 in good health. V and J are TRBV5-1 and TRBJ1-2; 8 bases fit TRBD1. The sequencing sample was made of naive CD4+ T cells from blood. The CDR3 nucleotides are TGCGCCAGCAGCTTGCGGGCAGGGGGCGAGGGCTACACCTTC. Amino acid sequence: CASSLRAGGEGYTF.